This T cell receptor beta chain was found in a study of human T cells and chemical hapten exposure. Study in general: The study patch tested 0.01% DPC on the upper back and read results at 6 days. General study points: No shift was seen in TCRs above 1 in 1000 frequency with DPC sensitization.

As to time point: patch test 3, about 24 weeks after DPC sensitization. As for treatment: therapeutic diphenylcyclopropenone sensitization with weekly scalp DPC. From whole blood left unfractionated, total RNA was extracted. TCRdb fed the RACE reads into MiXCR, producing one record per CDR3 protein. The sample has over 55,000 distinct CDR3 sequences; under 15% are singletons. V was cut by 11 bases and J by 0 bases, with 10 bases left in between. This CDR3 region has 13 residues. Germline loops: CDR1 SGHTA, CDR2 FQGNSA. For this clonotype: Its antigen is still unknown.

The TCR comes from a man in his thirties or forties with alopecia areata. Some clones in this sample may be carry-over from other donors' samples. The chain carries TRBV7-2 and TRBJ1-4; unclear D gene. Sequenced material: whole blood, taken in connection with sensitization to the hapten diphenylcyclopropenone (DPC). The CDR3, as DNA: TGTGCCTGCCGGGCCGCAACTAATGAAAAACTGTTTTTT. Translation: CACRAATNEKLFF. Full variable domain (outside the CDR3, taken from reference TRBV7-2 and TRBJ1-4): GAGVSQSPSNKVTEKGKDVELRCDPISGHTALYWYRQSLGQGLEFLIYFQGNSAPDKSGLPSDRFSAERTGGSVSTLTIQRTQQEDSAVYLCACRAATNEKLFFGSGTQLSVL.